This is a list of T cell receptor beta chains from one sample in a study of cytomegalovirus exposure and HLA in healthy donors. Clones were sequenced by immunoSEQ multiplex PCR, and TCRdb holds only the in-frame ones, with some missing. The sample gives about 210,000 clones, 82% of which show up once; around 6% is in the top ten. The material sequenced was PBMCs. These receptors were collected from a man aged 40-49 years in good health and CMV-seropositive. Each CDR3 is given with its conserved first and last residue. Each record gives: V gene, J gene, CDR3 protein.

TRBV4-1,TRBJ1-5,CASSQAGTVNQPQHF
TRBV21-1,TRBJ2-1,CASSQYNEQFF
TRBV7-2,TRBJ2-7,CASRGEVPPYEQYF
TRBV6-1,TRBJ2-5,CASSLTSARTETQYF
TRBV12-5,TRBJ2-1,CASGLGLPEQFF
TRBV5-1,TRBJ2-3,CASSKPDTRDTQYF
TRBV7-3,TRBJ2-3,CASASGTSTDTQYF
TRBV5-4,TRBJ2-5,CASSLAEQETQYF
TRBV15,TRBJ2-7,CATSRVRSRVGEQYF
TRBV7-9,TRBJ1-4,CASSFQGRANEKLFF
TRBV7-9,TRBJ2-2,CASRGQVYGELFF
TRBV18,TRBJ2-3,CASSPTGASTDTQYF
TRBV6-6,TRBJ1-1,CASSRQGNTEAFF
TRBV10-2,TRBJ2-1,CASSEDGGGRPYNEQFF
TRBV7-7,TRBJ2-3,CASSPTTGYGTDTQYF
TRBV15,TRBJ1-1,CATSRDPGGGNTEAFF
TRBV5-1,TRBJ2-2,CASSLGSAGELFF
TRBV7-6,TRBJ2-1,CASSLPGRTIAYNEQFF
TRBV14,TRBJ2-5,CASSQRQLQETQYF
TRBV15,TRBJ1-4,CATSRDGGAAHNEKLFF
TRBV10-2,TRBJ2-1,CASRPAASVVYNEQFF
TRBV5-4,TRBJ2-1,CASRHGQLYNEQFF
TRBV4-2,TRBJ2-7,CASSQEAGASPGEQYF
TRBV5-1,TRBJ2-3,CASHRASFTDTQYF
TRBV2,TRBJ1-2,CASSGDRDYGYTF
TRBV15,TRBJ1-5,CATSTSGTVGQPQHF
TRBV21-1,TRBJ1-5,CASSTLTGILNQPQHF
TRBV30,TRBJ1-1,CAWGLGQGVNTEAFF
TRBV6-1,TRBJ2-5,CASRTSALKRETQYF
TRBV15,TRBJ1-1,CATTGRLNTEAFF
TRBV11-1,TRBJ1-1,CASSQAGTLNTEAFF
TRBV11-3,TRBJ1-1,CASSFSTEAFF
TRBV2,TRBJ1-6,CASKTGTSPLHF
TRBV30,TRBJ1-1,CAWSVLNRAALKAFF
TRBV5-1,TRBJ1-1,CASSLEQRAEAFF
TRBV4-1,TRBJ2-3,CASSLYREVSTDTQYF
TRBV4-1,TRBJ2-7,CASSQDQGPLYEQYF
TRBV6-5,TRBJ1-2,CASSRRSNYGYTF
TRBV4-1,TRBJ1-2,CASSTGTQNYGYTF
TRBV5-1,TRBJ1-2,CASSSGGSNYYGYTF
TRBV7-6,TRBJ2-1,CASSQQGSYNEQFF
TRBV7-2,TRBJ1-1,CASSLVQGTLTEAFF
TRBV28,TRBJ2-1,CASVPGGTFNEQFF
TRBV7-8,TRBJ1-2,CASSTRQGHGYTF
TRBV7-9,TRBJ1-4,CASSLAGAADEKLFF
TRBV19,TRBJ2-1,CASSIGGLVDPFYNEQFF
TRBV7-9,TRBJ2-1,CASSLIVVAGGHEQFF
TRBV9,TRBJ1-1,CASSRTRDGTEAFF
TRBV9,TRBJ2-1,CASSPTLALSYNEQFF
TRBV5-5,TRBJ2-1,CASSFRRLAGGGPYNEQFF
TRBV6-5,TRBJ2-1,CASSKSGTYNEQFF
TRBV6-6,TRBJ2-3,CASSRDSGPTDTQYF